This entry lists 9 T cell receptor beta chains sequenced from one sample in a study of identical twins. TCRdb analysed the 5' RACE reads with MiXCR anew, one entry per CDR3 protein. The sample lists about 520,000 distinct CDR3 sequences, roughly a fifth seen once, with 0.91% in the top ten. The sample was also linked to a second study, of T cells expressing NK-cell markers.

Sample: CD4+ T cells sorted from blood. Every receptor here comes from a woman between 18 and 29 years old in good health.

This clonotype was recorded a few times. The V gene is TRBV29-1, the J gene TRBJ1-1; tentative D call: TRBD1 (5 bases). Germline CDR1 and CDR2: SQVTM and ANQGSEA. Trimming took off 4 bases at V and 0 bases at J, with 9 bases between the two ends. There are 13 residues in the CDR3. The CDR3 DNA is TGCAGCGTTGGTGAGGGGTTGAACACTGAAGCTTTCTTT. Its translation: CSVGEGLNTEAFF.

The chain carries TRBV6-2 or TRBV6-3 and TRBJ2-7; perhaps TRBD1 as D (6 bases). Trimming cost V 3 bases and J 5 bases, with 14 bases left between them. CDR3 length: 14 amino acids. Germline V gene lookup returns CDR1 MNHEY and CDR2 SVGEGT. The CDR3 bases are TGTGCCAGCAGTTATTCCAGGGGTTCCCACGAGCAGTACTTC. Translated: CASSYSRGSHEQYF.

This clonotype was recorded a few times. The chain joins TRBV6-1 to TRBJ1-4; perhaps TRBD1 as D (6 bases). CDR1 and CDR2 (germline): MNHNS, SASEGT. The CDR3 is made up of 14 amino acids. V was trimmed by 6 bases and J by 4 bases, leaving 12 bases between them. CDR3 in amino acids: CASSRRGFNEKLFF. CDR3 nucleotide sequence: TGTGCCAGCAGCCGAAGGGGGTTTAATGAAAAACTGTTTTTT.

The chain uses TRBV6-5 and TRBJ1-2, with TRBD1 identical over 7 bases. The germline V gene encodes CDR1 MNHEY and CDR2 SVGAGI. The CDR3 runs to 12 residues. Losses at the gene ends were 6 bases for V and 7 bases for J; bases not matched to a gene: 5. The CDR3 bases are TGTGCCAGCAGAAGGGGGCCGGGTGGCTACACCTTC. It encodes CASRRGPGGYTF.

This clonotype has ten or more counts. The J gene is TRBJ2-7, the V gene TRBV29-1; weak D call: TRBD2 (5 bases). CDR1 and CDR2 from the germline V gene are SQVTM and ANQGSEA. CDR3 length: 13 residues. The V end lost 4 bases, the J end lost 2 bases, and 12 bases lay between the germline ends. CDR3 coding DNA: TGCAGCGTTGTCGCGGGTCGAACCTACGAGCAGTACTTC. Amino acids: CSVVAGRTYEQYF.

J is TRBJ1-2 and V is TRBV3-1; D gene unclear. Germline-derived CDR1 and CDR2 are LGHDT and YNNKEL (reference sequence). Trimming stripped 2 bases from V and 7 bases from J, with 14 bases between. This CDR3 region has 14 residues. The CDR3 is CASSQKDFGSGYTF. In DNA, the CDR3 is TGTGCCAGCAGCCAAAAGGATTTCGGTAGTGGCTACACCTTC.

The chain has TRBV30 and TRBJ2-4; TRBD2 matches 7 bases. Germline CDR1 GTSNPN, CDR2 SVGIG (reference sequence). The junction had 8 bases not matched to a gene; V was cut back by 0 bases and J by 3 bases. CDR3 size: 16 residues. In nucleotides, the CDR3 is TGTGCCTGGAGTGTACATTGGGGGGGAGGCAAAAACATTCAGTACTTC. Translating gives CAWSVHWGGGKNIQYF.

This clonotype was seen a handful of times. The CDR3 DNA is TGCAGTGCTAGGGGACTAGCGGCATACCAAGAGACCCAGTACTTC. Protein: CSARGLAAYQETQYF. The chain joins TRBV20-1 to TRBJ2-5; 11 bases fit TRBD2. CDR3 size: 15 residues. Germline CDR1 is DFQATT and CDR2 is SNEGSKA (reference sequence). The V gene end was trimmed by 3 bases and the J gene end by 0 bases; junction bases not matched to a gene: 3.

This clonotype was seen just once. The chain joins TRBV4-1 to TRBJ2-1; 8 bases fit TRBD2. The CDR3 runs to 16 residues. From germline, CDR1 is MGHRA and CDR2 YSYEKL. V lost 2 bases and J lost 0; bases outside the gene matches: 3. CDR3 sequence: CASSQYSGVSYNEQFF. DNA of the CDR3: TGCGCCAGCAGCCAATATAGCGGGGTCTCCTACAATGAGCAGTTCTTC.